Described below is a single T cell receptor beta chain sequence and its context. Germline V gene lookup returns CDR1 SEHNR and CDR2 FQNEAQ (reference sequence). CDR3 length: 13 amino acids. V was pared by 5 bases and J by 4 bases, with 3 bases of the junction left unmatched. Profiling relied on immunoSEQ multiplex PCR, and the TCRdb table lists in-frame clones only, not all of them. This sample has some 140,000 clones, with under 95% found just once. This sample was included in a study of cytotoxic CD8 clonotypes in ibrutinib-treated CLL. About the study: Response sampling came at median approximately a year of treatment, ranging roughly 6 to 36 months.

The material was PBMCs, obtained after 12 months of ibrutinib treatment. This chain uses TRBV7-9 with TRBJ2-3; 7 positions agree with TRBD1. The TCR was taken from a human donor with chronic lymphocytic leukemia. This chain's CDR3 is CASSPRGPDTQYF. The CDR3 DNA reads TGTGCCAGCAGCCCAAGGGGGCCAGATACGCAGTATTTT. Based on the CDR3 plus reference TRBV7-9 and TRBJ2-3, the full variable domain is DTGVSQNPRHKITKRGQNVTFRCDPISEHNRLYWYRQTLGQGPEFLTYFQNEAQLEKSRLLSDRFSAERPKGSFSTLEIQRTEQGDSAMYLCASSPRGPDTQYFGPGTRLTVL.